The 15 T cell receptor beta chains in this list originate from one sample, sequenced in a study of vaccination effects on CD4 cells after COVID-19. The antigens of these receptors remain unknown. Clones were sequenced by immunoSEQ multiplex PCR, and TCRdb holds only the in-frame ones, with some missing. The repertoire holds roughly 17,000 clones, with 70% to 75% as singletons. Sequencing followed a ViraFEST assay step that expanded antigen-specific CD4+ T cells with viral peptide pools. Investigators separated out CD4+ T cells once 9 to 11 days of culture had passed. The person was diagnosed with PCR-confirmed SARS-CoV-2 infection between March and December 2020. This sample comprised CD4+ T cells from PBMCs cultured with SARS-CoV-2 spike peptides, obtained before COVID-19 vaccination. These receptors were taken from a human donor who had a prior SARS-CoV-2 infection.

The rearrangement joins TRBV6-5 to TRBJ2-7; D unclear. Germline CDR1 reads MNHEY; CDR2 reads SVGAGI. The CDR3 loop spans 15 amino acids. V lost 2 bases and J lost 0, with 11 bases in between. The CDR3 reads CASSYPARHSYEQYF. In nucleotides, the CDR3 is TGTGCCAGCAGTTACCCGGCCCGACACTCCTACGAGCAGTACTTC.

The count of this clone is one. The chain couples TRBV27 to TRBJ1-5; 9 nucleotides agree with TRBD1. V shed 6 bases, J shed 3 bases, and the junction held 3 bases outside the gene matches. The CDR3 sequence is 14 residues long. Germline V lookup: CDR1 MNHEY, CDR2 SMNVEV (reference sequence). CDR3 region: CASSRTGANQPQHF. CDR3 in DNA: TGTGCCAGCAGCAGGACAGGGGCCAATCAGCCCCAGCATTTT.

The chain recombines TRBV7-2 with TRBJ2-3; 13 bases line up with TRBD2. J was trimmed by 3 bases and V by 3 bases; bases with no gene match: 6. Germline CDR1 SGHTA, CDR2 FQGNSA. The CDR3 has 17 amino acids. The CDR3 loop is CASSFERTSGGTDTQYF. The CDR3 bases are TGTGCCAGCAGCTTCGAGCGGACTAGCGGGGGTACAGATACGCAGTATTTT. The whole variable domain, filled in from reference TRBV7-2 and TRBJ2-3, reads GAGVSQSPSNKVTEKGKDVELRCDPISGHTALYWYRQSLGQGLEFLIYFQGNSAPDKSGLPSDRFSAERTGGSVSTLTIQRTQQEDSAVYLCASSFERTSGGTDTQYFGPGTRLTVL.

This clone showed up just once. The chain couples TRBV15 to TRBJ2-5, with 7 bases aligning to TRBD2. Germline V lookup: CDR1 LNHNV, CDR2 YYDKDF (reference sequence). The CDR3 has 16 amino acids. V lost 4 bases and J lost 5; bases outside the gene matches: 13. CDR3 bases: TGTGCCACCAGCAAACTTACTAGCGCCCTCGGGGAGACCCAGTACTTC. It translates to CATSKLTSALGETQYF.

The chain employs TRBV6-2 or TRBV6-3 and TRBJ2-3; 9 nucleotides align to TRBD2. The V and J ends lost 5 bases and 0 bases, in that order; junction bases with no gene match: 12. Germline V gene data show CDR1 as MNHEY and CDR2 as SVGEGT. The CDR3 consists of 18 residues. As DNA, the CDR3 is TGTGCCAGCAGTGTCCTAGCGGGACGGCGTTCTAGCACAGATACGCAGTATTTT. It yields the protein CASSVLAGRRSSTDTQYF.

The rearrangement links TRBV7-2 to TRBJ1-6; tentative D call: TRBD1 (5 bases). Germline loops: CDR1 SGHTA, CDR2 FQGNSA. V dropped 1 base and J dropped 8 bases, with 6 bases sitting between them. CDR3 length: 13 amino acids. The CDR3 loop reads CASSLDRYSPLHF. The CDR3 DNA reads as TGTGCCAGCAGCTTAGACAGGTATTCACCCCTCCACTTT.

This chain joins TRBV6-1 and TRBJ1-4, with D perhaps matching TRBD1 (5 bases). The germline V gene encodes CDR1 MNHNS and CDR2 SASEGT. V was shortened by 2 bases and J by 8 bases, with 12 bases between the two germline ends. CDR3 length equals 14 residues. The CDR3 DNA reads TGTGCCAGCAGTGAAAGTCAGGGACGAGAAAAACTGTTTTTT. Its translation is CASSESQGREKLFF.

This clone has only a few counts. The V call is TRBV13, the J call TRBJ2-1; 9 positions agree with TRBD2. The CDR3 covers 17 residues. The trim removed 4 bases at V and 1 base at J, leaving 8 bases unmatched. Germline V gives CDR1 PRHDT, CDR2 FYEKMQ (reference sequence). The CDR3 DNA reads as TGTGCCAGCAGCTCCCGACTAGCGGTACCATCCTACAATGAGCAGTTCTTC. This translates into CASSSRLAVPSYNEQFF. Supplemented by reference TRBV13 and TRBJ2-1, the full variable domain reads AAGVIQSPRHLIKEKRETATLKCYPIPRHDTVYWYQQGPGQDPQFLISFYEKMQSDKGSIPDRFSAQQFSDYHSELNMSSLELGDSALYFCASSSRLAVPSYNEQFFGPGTRLTVL.

This chain links TRBV5-1 with TRBJ1-1; no clear D gene. Germline V CDR1 and CDR2: SGHRS, YFSETQ. V gave up 0 bases and J gave up 7 bases, with 13 bases separating them. This CDR3 spans 14 amino acids. CDR3 sequence (DNA): TGCGCCAGCAGCTTGGCCGATCAGAGAATTGAAGCTTTCTTT. This gives the protein CASSLADQRIEAFF.

This clone was detected only a few times. V usage is TRBV19 and J usage is TRBJ2-2; 9 nucleotides line up with TRBD2. This CDR3 is 16 amino acids long. V was clipped by 1 base and J by 8 bases; unmatched bases: 8. Germline CDR1 LNHDA, CDR2 SQIVND (reference sequence). The CDR3 is CASSIGPSGALGELFF. CDR3 nucleotide sequence: TGTGCCAGTAGTATAGGTCCTAGCGGGGCCTTGGGGGAGCTGTTTTTT. The full variable domain, in which reference TRBV19 and TRBJ2-2 provide the parts outside the CDR3, is DGGITQSPKYLFRKEGQNVTLSCEQNLNHDAMYWYRQDPGQGLRLIYYSQIVNDFQKGDIAEGYSVSREKKESFPLTVTSAQKNPTAFYLCASSIGPSGALGELFFGEGSRLTVL.

This rearrangement joins TRBV12-3 or TRBV12-4 to TRBJ1-2; TRBD1 is a possible D gene (5 bases). The CDR3 length is 12 residues. The V end was cut by 4 bases, the J end by 5 bases, with 8 bases between. CDR3 amino acids: CASSWGRYGYTF. CDR3 nucleotide sequence: TGTGCCAGCAGTTGGGGGAGGTATGGCTACACCTTC.

In nucleotides, the CDR3 is TGCGCCAGCAGCCCGGCCGGGACTACGCAAGAGACCCAGTACTTC. Its protein is CASSPAGTTQETQYF. This chain links TRBV5-1 with TRBJ2-5; TRBD2 matches at 7 bases. Germline V gene sequence: CDR1 SGHRS, CDR2 YFSETQ. The CDR3 extends over 15 amino acids. Unmatched junction bases numbered 8, after V lost 4 bases and J lost 2 bases.

This clone was counted once. The chain is built from TRBV11-1 and TRBJ1-1; D may be TRBD1 (6 bases). With 5 bases removed from V and 0 bases from J, the gap between germline ends came to 16 bases. The CDR3 has 16 amino acids. CDR1 and CDR2 (germline): SGHAT, FQDESV (reference sequence). The CDR3 reads CASSPGTIYMNTEAFF. CDR3 DNA: TGTGCCAGCAGCCCCGGGACAATCTATATGAACACTGAAGCTTTCTTT.

The gene calls are TRBV20-1 and TRBJ2-3, with 7 bases identical to TRBD1. The CDR3 runs 15 residues. Germline V gene sequence: CDR1 DFQATT, CDR2 SNEGSKA (reference sequence). Trimming cost V 3 bases and J 1 base; bases outside gene matches: 7. The CDR3 DNA follows: TGCAGTGCTAGTTATGAGGGGGCGGGCACAGATACGCAGTATTTT. Translating gives CSASYEGAGTDTQYF.

The table lists this clone with a few counts. The V and J genes are TRBV2 and TRBJ2-1; 8 nucleotides agree with TRBD2. This CDR3 is 12 amino acids long. V lost 3 bases, J lost 10 bases, and 2 bases stayed unmatched. Germline CDR1 SNHLY, CDR2 FYNNEI. The CDR3 loop is CASSEVAGEQFF. CDR3 bases: TGTGCCAGCAGTGAGGTAGCGGGGGAGCAGTTCTTC.